This T cell receptor beta chain was captured in a study of shared clonotypes between healthy human individuals. Study in general: CD8 memory received one plate per donor, CD8 naive two, CD4 memory three and CD4 naive three.

Evenly divided among several immunoSEQ plates was the genomic DNA of each subset. TCRdb's table, derived via immunoSEQ multiplex PCR, lists solely in-frame clones and lacks some. Among about a million clones listed, around 80% were seen once. A word on this clone: What it recognizes is unknown.

Findings and caveats of the study: Roughly 5% of naive CD4 clonotypes were shared across a handful of donors. The study drew on few donors, limiting represented genetic and exposure-history diversity.

The sample comprised memory CD4+ T cells sorted from blood. Regarding subset: CD45RA-negative fraction. The receptor was derived from a man between 18 and 35 years old in good health.

The CDR3 DNA reads as TGCAGCGTGCAACCATCCGGGACAGGGTTGAACTATGGCTACACCTTC. This translates into CSVQPSGTGLNYGYTF. The gene calls are TRBV29-1 and TRBJ1-2; the match to TRBD1 covers 9 bases. CDR3 length: 16 residues. CDR1 SQVTM and CDR2 ANQGSEA come from the germline V gene. With 6 bases clipped from V and 2 bases from J, the junction kept 13 bases outside the gene matches.